These T cell receptor beta chains were read from a single sample in a study of CD8 T cells in Susac syndrome. MiXCR was run by TCRdb on the immunoSEQ multiplex PCR reads, yielding one entry per CDR3 protein. There are about 130,000 distinct CDR3 sequences in the sample; more than 75% occur only once, and 0.24% lies in the top ten. The sequencing sample was made of CD8+ T cells from PBMCs. Receptors originate from a human donor with multiple sclerosis. Both conserved end residues are part of each CDR3. A D gene is named only where the DNA matches it firmly. Only some rows state a clone size, as once, few, many or a class for expanded clones.

j_call clone_size v_call d_call cdr3_nt cdr3_aa
TRBJ2-7 NA TRBV12-3/TRBV12-4 NA TGTGCCAGCAGTTCGTCAGGGAATACCTACGAGCAGTACTTC CASSSSGNTYEQYF
TRBJ2-5 few TRBV30 NA TGTGCCTGCAAGCCCGGGGTCACTTTAGGGGGAGAGACCCAGTACTTC CACKPGVTLGGETQYF
TRBJ2-2 NA TRBV30 NA TGTGCCTGGTTAGAGGGCCTGATCGGGGAGCTGTTTTTT CAWLEGLIGELFF
TRBJ2-1 NA TRBV13 TRBD2 TGTGCCAGCAGTCCCTTCACTAGCGGGAGGAACCATGAGCAGTTCTTC CASSPFTSGRNHEQFF
TRBJ1-1 few TRBV6-2/TRBV6-3 NA TGTGCCAGCAGTTACTCTTTGGGGATGAACACTGAAGCTTTCTTT CASSYSLGMNTEAFF
TRBJ1-1 NA TRBV4-2 NA TGTGCCAGCAGCCAAGCCGGGCGGATGCCTAAGAACACTGAAGCTTTCTTT CASSQAGRMPKNTEAFF
TRBJ1-1 NA TRBV6-2/TRBV6-3 NA TGTGCCAGCAGAGGTGCTTATACCAACACTGAAGCTTTCTTT CASRGAYTNTEAFF
TRBJ1-1 NA TRBV29-1 NA TGCAGCGTCGACGTGAACACTGAAGCTTTCTTT CSVDVNTEAFF
TRBJ1-4 NA TRBV7-9 NA TGTGCCAGCAGCTCGCCCCTGGGGGGGCGTCGGGAAAAACTGTTTTTT CASSSPLGGRREKLFF
TRBJ2-7 NA TRBV4-3 NA TGCGCCAGCAGCCAAGATGGGGGAGTCTACGAGCAGTACTTC CASSQDGGVYEQYF
TRBJ2-1 NA TRBV6-6 TRBD1 TGTGCCAGCAGTTTAGGACAGGTCTCCTACAATGAGCAGTTCTTC CASSLGQVSYNEQFF
TRBJ1-1 NA TRBV4-3 NA TGCGCCAGCAGCCAAGACCGACAGAGTAACACTGAAGCTTTCTTT CASSQDRQSNTEAFF
TRBJ1-2 NA TRBV5-6 TRBD1 TGTGCCAGCAGCTTAGGAGGTGGAGGGGGCAGGATCTATGGCTACACCTTC CASSLGGGGGRIYGYTF
TRBJ2-7 NA TRBV6-6 NA TGTGCCAGCAGTTACTCGGGCAGGCCCTACGAGCAGTACTTC CASSYSGRPYEQYF
TRBJ2-1 NA TRBV24-1 NA TGTGCCACCAGTGATTTGTTAGGCAATGAGCAGTTCTTC CATSDLLGNEQFF
TRBJ1-1 once TRBV29-1 NA TGCAGCGTTGATAACAGGGAAATGAACACTGAAGCTTTCTTT CSVDNREMNTEAFF
TRBJ1-2 once TRBV2 NA TGTGCCAGCGTGAACTATGGCTACACCTTC CASVNYGYTF
TRBJ2-7 NA TRBV28 NA TGTGCCAGCAGTTTGAGTGTACATGCCGTCTACGAGCAGTACTTC CASSLSVHAVYEQYF
TRBJ2-1 NA TRBV27 TRBD2 TGTGCCAGCAGTCAATCTAGCGGGAGTCGGAATGAGCAGTTCTTC CASSQSSGSRNEQFF
TRBJ2-2 NA TRBV6-6 TRBD1 TGTGCCAGCAGTTCGAGCCAGGGGGCTAGGGGGGAGCTGTTTTTT CASSSSQGARGELFF
TRBJ1-1 NA TRBV7-9 TRBD1 TGTGCCAGCGGACAGGGTAGTCACACTGAAGCTTTCTTT CASGQGSHTEAFF
TRBJ2-7 NA TRBV2 NA TGTGCCAGCAACCCAAGGGGGGAAGTCGCCTACGAGCAGTACTTC CASNPRGEVAYEQYF
TRBJ2-3 NA TRBV28 TRBD2 TGTGCCAGCAGGCTGACTAGCGGTCTAACAGATACGCAGTATTTT CASRLTSGLTDTQYF
TRBJ1-2 NA TRBV29-1 TRBD1 TGCAGCGTTACCTTCGGGACAGGGCTCCCGGGCTACACCTTC CSVTFGTGLPGYTF
TRBJ1-4 NA TRBV6-6 NA TGTGCCAGCAGTTACCTGAATGAAAAACTGTTTTTT CASSYLNEKLFF
TRBJ1-2 once TRBV20-1 TRBD1 TGCAGTGCAAGACAGGGAGACGATGGCTACACCTTC CSARQGDDGYTF
TRBJ2-1 once TRBV9 NA TGTGCCAGCAGCGTAATGAGGACTGCTGAGAATGAGCAGTTCTTC CASSVMRTAENEQFF
TRBJ2-1 NA TRBV9 NA TGTGCCAGCAGCGTAGTGTGGGATGCCTACAATGAGCAGTTCTTC CASSVVWDAYNEQFF
TRBJ1-3 NA TRBV27 NA TGTGCCAGCAGTTTGGACGTAGGAAACACCATATATTTT CASSLDVGNTIYF
TRBJ1-1 NA TRBV29-1 NA TGCAGCGAAATGGTGAACACTGAAGCTTTCTTT CSEMVNTEAFF
TRBJ2-1 NA TRBV7-9 NA TGTGCCAGCAGCATTCACCCAGATCCCGAGCAGTTCTTC CASSIHPDPEQFF
TRBJ2-5 NA TRBV29-1 NA TGCAGCGTTCCCCCCGAGGGGGAGACCCAGTACTTC CSVPPEGETQYF
TRBJ1-1 NA TRBV27 NA TGTGCCAGCAGTCCCCTTGGACACCGAAGGAACACTGAAGCTTTCTTT CASSPLGHRRNTEAFF
TRBJ1-4 NA TRBV6-5 NA TGTGCCAGCAGTGCGACAGCTTTTAATGAAAAACTGTTTTTT CASSATAFNEKLFF
TRBJ1-1 NA TRBV12-3/TRBV12-4 NA TGTGCCAGCAGTTTCTCCTTGGCGGGGAACACTGAAGCTTTCTTT CASSFSLAGNTEAFF
TRBJ2-5 NA TRBV30 NA TGTGCCTGGAGTGACCTCGAAGAGACCCAGTACTTC CAWSDLEETQYF
TRBJ2-5 NA TRBV4-1 TRBD1 TGCGCCAGCAGCTTCGGACAGGGGTTCCCCCGTCTCCAAGAGACCCAGTACTTC CASSFGQGFPRLQETQYF